The rows below give T cell receptor beta chains drawn from one sample of a study of cytomegalovirus exposure and HLA in healthy donors. Sequencing was performed with immunoSEQ multiplex PCR; in TCRdb, only in-frame clones are kept and a portion is missing. The table lists 100,000 to 150,000 clones, roughly three quarters of them singletons. The source material was PBMCs. The source of these receptors is a woman aged 55-69 years in good health and CMV-seronegative. Both conserved end residues are part of each CDR3. A D gene is named only where the DNA matches it firmly. Size tells how often a clone was seen (once, few, many) or the class of an expanded clone, and some rows leave it out.

j_call	clone_size	d_call	v_call	cdr3_aa	cdr3_nt
TRBJ2-4	-	-	TRBV5-4	CASSLTGPKNIQYF	TGTGCCAGCAGCCTAACAGGGCCCAAAAACATTCAGTACTTC
TRBJ2-1	-	TRBD1	TRBV29-1	CSVEEDRGYGQFF	TGCAGCGTTGAAGAGGACAGGGGATATGGGCAGTTCTTC
TRBJ1-5	-	TRBD1	TRBV19	CASSIRGTGVSNQPQHF	TGTGCCAGTAGTATTAGGGGGACAGGGGTTAGCAATCAGCCCCAGCATTTT
TRBJ2-1	-	-	TRBV18	CASSPGYRALGDSYNEQFF	TGTGCCAGCTCACCTGGATACAGGGCCCTCGGGGACTCCTACAATGAGCAGTTCTTC
TRBJ2-5	-	-	TRBV5-1	CASSWGTATQETQYF	TGCGCCAGCAGCTGGGGGACTGCAACCCAAGAGACCCAGTACTTC
TRBJ2-6	once	-	TRBV2	CASSEGRHSGANVLTF	TGTGCCAGCAGTGAAGGGAGGCACTCTGGGGCCAACGTCCTGACTTTC
TRBJ1-1	-	-	TRBV6-1	CASSPPHKNTEAFF	TGTGCCAGCAGTCCCCCGCACAAGAACACTGAAGCTTTCTTT
TRBJ2-7	-	TRBD1	TRBV4-1	CASSGGTGAYEQYF	TGCGCCAGCAGCGGAGGGACAGGGGCCTACGAGCAGTACTTC
TRBJ2-7	-	TRBD1	TRBV6-1	CASSVRTGLGEQYF	TGTGCCAGCAGTGTTCGGACAGGGCTGGGCGAGCAGTACTTC
TRBJ2-5	-	-	TRBV9	CASSVGATQYF	TGTGCCAGCAGCGTAGGGGCTACCCAGTACTTC
TRBJ1-5	-	-	TRBV6-4	CASLERAKGNQPQHF	TGTGCCAGCTTAGAGAGGGCTAAGGGCAATCAGCCCCAGCATTTT
TRBJ2-7	few	-	TRBV5-6	CASSRGRSYEQYF	TGTGCCAGCAGCCGAGGTCGTAGCTACGAGCAGTACTTC
TRBJ1-5	once	-	TRBV2	CASSEQGNSNQPQHF	TGTGCCAGCAGTGAGCAGGGGAATAGCAATCAGCCCCAGCATTTT
TRBJ2-5	-	TRBD2	TRBV12-5	CASAGRGGPETQYF	TGTGCTAGTGCTGGGCGGGGGGGCCCAGAGACCCAGTACTTC
TRBJ1-5	once	TRBD1	TRBV15	CATSWDDRGRQPQHF	TGTGCCACCAGCTGGGACGACAGGGGGCGACAGCCCCAGCATTTT
TRBJ1-2	-	-	TRBV10-3	CAISDRGGGYGYTF	TGTGCCATCAGTGACCGGGGGGGAGGCTATGGCTACACCTTC
TRBJ1-1	once	-	TRBV11-2	CASSLDTSRAFF	TGTGCCAGCAGCTTAGATACCAGTCGAGCTTTCTTT
TRBJ1-5	-	-	TRBV6-4	CASSKSSAPYQPQHF	TGTGCCAGCAGTAAGAGCTCTGCCCCATATCAGCCCCAGCATTTT
TRBJ2-3	-	-	TRBV10-1	CASSEGLRTDTQYF	TGCGCCAGCAGTGAAGGACTCCGCACAGATACGCAGTATTTT
TRBJ2-1	-	TRBD2	TRBV27	CASSLSTRGSSYNEQFF	TGTGCCAGCAGTTTATCGACCCGCGGGAGCTCCTACAATGAGCAGTTCTTC
TRBJ1-3	-	-	TRBV10-3	CAVRGDSGNTIYF	TGTGCCGTGCGGGGGGACTCTGGAAACACCATATATTTT
TRBJ1-5	-	-	TRBV7-9	CASSLTSNQPQHF	TGTGCCAGCAGCTTAACGAGTAATCAGCCCCAGCATTTT
TRBJ2-7	-	TRBD2	TRBV5-1	CASSLTSGSYEQYF	TGCGCCAGCAGCTTGACTAGCGGGAGCTACGAGCAGTACTTC
TRBJ2-7	-	-	TRBV28	CASSHPGRGPSPYEQYF	TGTGCCAGCAGTCACCCCGGGCGGGGTCCCTCGCCCTACGAGCAGTACTTC
TRBJ1-1	once	-	TRBV18	CASSPLGGASMNTEAFF	TGTGCCAGCTCACCCCTCGGCGGCGCTTCGATGAACACTGAAGCTTTCTTT